The source of this T cell receptor (beta chain) is a study of cytomegalovirus exposure and HLA in healthy donors. General study findings and limits: A cluster of highly shared sequence variants was likely a sequencing artifact. Earlier findings revealed that most TCR beta V segments proved productive either about 87% or about 30% of the time.

The primer mix had 60 Vbeta and 13 Jbeta primers. Sequencing used immunoSEQ multiplex PCR; TCRdb keeps in-frame clones, though not all of them. The sample lists approximately 160,000 clones; about 75% were seen once. Germline CDR1 MDHEN, CDR2 SYDVKM. The J segment lost 4 bases and the V segment lost 3 bases, leaving 8 bases of the junction unmatched. The CDR3 length is 15 residues. A remark on this clone: Antigen: not known.

Input material: PBMCs. The origin of this receptor is a man between 18 and 29 years old in good health and CMV-seropositive. V gene TRBV28 combines with J gene TRBJ2-5; the match to TRBD1 covers 7 bases. The CDR3 sequence is CASSLRTTGVETQYF. CDR3 DNA sequence: TGTGCCAGCAGTTTGCGGACAACAGGGGTAGAGACCCAGTACTTC. Filled out from reference TRBV28 and TRBJ2-5, the complete variable domain reads DVKVTQSSRYLVKRTGEKVFLECVQDMDHENMFWYRQDPGLGLRLIYFSYDVKMKEKGDIPEGYSVSREKKERFSLILESASTNQTSMYLCASSLRTTGVETQYFGPGTRLLVL.